This T cell receptor (beta chain) stems from a study of OX40 agonist ivuxolimab in advanced cancers. Across the study: Patients enrolled in dose escalation were diagnosed with hepatocellular carcinoma, melanoma, renal cell or head and neck cancer. Study-wide results and caveats: Researchers report that CD8+ T cells had, on average, more expanded clones than CD4+.

Note on this clone: Antigen unknown.

TCRdb keeps only in-frame clones here, not all; method: immunoSEQ multiplex PCR. The sample has roughly 58,000 clones; 93% are singletons. This CDR3 contains 14 residues. CDR1 is MDHEN and CDR2 is SYDVKM in the germline V gene. V lost 8 bases to trimming and J lost 3 bases, with 13 bases between them. The input for sequencing was CD4+ or CD8+ T cells sorted from blood, taken in a trial of the OX40 agonist ivuxolimab. This TCR was recovered from an adult with an advanced solid tumor such as melanoma, head and neck, liver or kidney cancer. The chain employs TRBV28 and TRBJ2-2, with D tentatively TRBD1 or TRBD2 (5 bases each). The CDR3 sequence is CASSRDGYTGELFF. In DNA form, the CDR3 reads TGTGCCAGCTCCCGGGACGGATACACCGGGGAGCTGTTTTTT.